Sequencing of this T cell receptor (beta chain) was carried out in a study of blood T cell repertoires in COVID-19. Study-level information: Acute and convalescent COVID-19 samples came from the United States, Italy and Spain. The analysed material was cDNA or gDNA that came from T cells, B-cell-depleted T cells, or PBMCs.

Original processing methods: Reference gene primers were amplified, and this amplification served to estimate nucleated cell counts. Profiling relied on immunoSEQ multiplex PCR, and the TCRdb table lists in-frame clones only, not all of them. That table supplies the V and J calls and clone size; D and trimming were determined from the DNA. The sample holds 65,000 or so clones, approximately 84% seen once. This clone has more than one count but fewer than ten. Sequences were obtained from peripheral blood. The sequence was obtained from a man between 60 and 70 years old with acute or convalescent COVID-19.

This CDR3 is CASSYPQGLNTEAFF. CDR3 sequence (DNA): TGTGCCAGCAGTTACCCGCAGGGGCTGAACACTGAAGCTTTCTTT. The gene calls are TRBV6-6 and TRBJ1-1; possible D gene TRBD1, 6 bases. This CDR3 has 15 amino acids. V was cut by 2 bases and J by 0 bases, with 10 bases left in between. The germline gives CDR1 MNHNY, CDR2 SVGAGI (reference sequence).